The clone carrying this T cell receptor (beta chain) was seen ten or more times. The antigen remains unidentified. The data derive from a study of CD8 T cells in ankylosing spondylitis. The CDR3 covers 14 residues. V was pared by 5 bases and J by 1 base, with 11 bases between. The study's findings and limits: Within ankylosing spondylitis blood, a TCR beta motif made up of several highly homologous variants appeared to be characteristic.

Quantitative molecular-barcoded 5'-RACE generated the TCR beta libraries. TCRdb fed the 5' RACE reads into MiXCR, producing one record per CDR3 protein. The sample lists about 240,000 distinct CDR3 sequences, approximately 8% occurring once. The sequencing sample was made of blood, either unsorted or a sorted T cell fraction (not recorded which). This TCR was sampled from a female donor with ankylosing spondylitis or in good health (not recorded which). The genes are TRBV12-3 or TRBV12-4 and TRBJ1-1, with TRBD1 as a possible D gene (5 bases). CDR3 protein: CASSRMTANTEAFF. The DNA of the CDR3 is TGTGCCAGCAGTCGGATGACAGCGAACACTGAAGCTTTCTTT.